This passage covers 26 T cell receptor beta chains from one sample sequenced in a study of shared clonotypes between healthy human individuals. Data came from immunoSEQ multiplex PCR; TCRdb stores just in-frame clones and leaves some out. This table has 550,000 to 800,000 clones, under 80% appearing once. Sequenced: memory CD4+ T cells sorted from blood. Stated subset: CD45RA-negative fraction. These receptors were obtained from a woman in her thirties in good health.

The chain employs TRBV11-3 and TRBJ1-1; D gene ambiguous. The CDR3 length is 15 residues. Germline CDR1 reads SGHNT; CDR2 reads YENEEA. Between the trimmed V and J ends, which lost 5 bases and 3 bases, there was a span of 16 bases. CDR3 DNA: TGTGCCAGCAGCCAGGACGGGCAGCGGGACACTGAAGCTTTCTTT. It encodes CASSQDGQRDTEAFF.

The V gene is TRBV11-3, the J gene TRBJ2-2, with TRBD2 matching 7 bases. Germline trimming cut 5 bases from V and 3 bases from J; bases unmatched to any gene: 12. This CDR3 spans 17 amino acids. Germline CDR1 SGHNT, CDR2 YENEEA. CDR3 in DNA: TGTGCCAGCAGCCCTCGCATCGGCGGGAGCGACACCGGGGAGCTGTTTTTT. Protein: CASSPRIGGSDTGELFF.

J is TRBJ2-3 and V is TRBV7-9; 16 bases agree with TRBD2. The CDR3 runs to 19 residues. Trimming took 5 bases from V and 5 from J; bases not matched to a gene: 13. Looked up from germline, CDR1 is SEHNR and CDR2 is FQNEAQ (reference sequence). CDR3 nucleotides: TGTGCCAGCAGCCCTTTCATGCAGGGGACTAGCGGGAGGGAAGATACGCAGTATTTT. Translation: CASSPFMQGTSGREDTQYF.

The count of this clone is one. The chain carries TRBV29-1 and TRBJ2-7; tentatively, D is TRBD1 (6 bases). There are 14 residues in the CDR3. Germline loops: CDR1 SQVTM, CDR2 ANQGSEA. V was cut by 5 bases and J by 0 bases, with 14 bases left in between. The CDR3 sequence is CSVLGQLNSYEQYF. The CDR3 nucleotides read TGCAGCGTTTTGGGACAACTCAACTCCTACGAGCAGTACTTC.

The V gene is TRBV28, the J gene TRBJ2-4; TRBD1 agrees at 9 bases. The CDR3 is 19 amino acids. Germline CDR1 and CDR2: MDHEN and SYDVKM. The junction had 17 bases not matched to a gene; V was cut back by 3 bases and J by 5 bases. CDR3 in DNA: TGTGCCAGCAGTTTTGGACAGGGGAGGTTGGAGTCCTTCGAAAACATTCAGTACTTC. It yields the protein CASSFGQGRLESFENIQYF.

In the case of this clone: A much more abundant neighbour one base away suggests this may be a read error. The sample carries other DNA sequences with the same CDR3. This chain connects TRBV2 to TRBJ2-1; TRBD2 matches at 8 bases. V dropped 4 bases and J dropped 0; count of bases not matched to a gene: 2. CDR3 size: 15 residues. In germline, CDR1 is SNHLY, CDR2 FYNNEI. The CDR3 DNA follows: TGTGCCAGCAGTGTAAGCGGGAGCTCCTACAATGAGCAGTTCTTC. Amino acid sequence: CASSVSGSSYNEQFF. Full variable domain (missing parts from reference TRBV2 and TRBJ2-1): EPEVTQTPSHQVTQMGQEVILRCVPISNHLYFYWYRQILGQKVEFLVSFYNNEISEKSEIFDDQFSVERPDGSNFTLKIRSTKLEDSAMYFCASSVSGSSYNEQFFGPGTRLTVL.

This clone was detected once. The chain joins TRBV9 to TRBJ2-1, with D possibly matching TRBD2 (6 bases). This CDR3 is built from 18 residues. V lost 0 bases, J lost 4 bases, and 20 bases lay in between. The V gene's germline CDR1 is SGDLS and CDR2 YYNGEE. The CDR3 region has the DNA TGTGCCAGCAGCGTAGAGGGGCGGCGGGGAAGGGTTTACAATGAGCAGTTCTTC. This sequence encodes CASSVEGRRGRVYNEQFF.

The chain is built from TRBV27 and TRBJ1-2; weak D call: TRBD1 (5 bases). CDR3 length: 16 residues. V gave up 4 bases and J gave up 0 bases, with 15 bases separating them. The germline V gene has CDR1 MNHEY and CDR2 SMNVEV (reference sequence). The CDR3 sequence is CASSYNYGTPNYGYTF. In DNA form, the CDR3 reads TGTGCCAGCAGTTATAACTATGGGACCCCTAACTATGGCTACACCTTC.

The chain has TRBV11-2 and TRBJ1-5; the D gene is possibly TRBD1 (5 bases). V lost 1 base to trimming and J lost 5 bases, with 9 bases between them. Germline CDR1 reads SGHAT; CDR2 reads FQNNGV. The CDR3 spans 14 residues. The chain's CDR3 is CASSLGLGDQPQHF. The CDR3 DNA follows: TGTGCCAGCAGCTTAGGTTTGGGGGATCAGCCCCAGCATTTT.

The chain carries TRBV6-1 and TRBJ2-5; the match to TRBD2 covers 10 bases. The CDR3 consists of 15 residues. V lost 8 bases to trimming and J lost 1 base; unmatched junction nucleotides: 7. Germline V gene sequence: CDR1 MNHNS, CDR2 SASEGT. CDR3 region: CASGPLAGTQETQYF. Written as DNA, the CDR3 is TGTGCCAGCGGCCCACTAGCGGGAACCCAAGAGACCCAGTACTTC.

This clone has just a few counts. The CDR3 nucleotides are TGTGCCAGCAGCTCCGGGTCCCGAGGTGAAGCTTTCTTT. Its translation: CASSSGSRGEAFF. The chain joins TRBV7-9 to TRBJ1-1; D unclear. Germline assignment: CDR1 SEHNR and CDR2 FQNEAQ (reference sequence). The CDR3 is 13 residues long. V was clipped by 4 bases and J by 7 bases, with 13 bases between them.

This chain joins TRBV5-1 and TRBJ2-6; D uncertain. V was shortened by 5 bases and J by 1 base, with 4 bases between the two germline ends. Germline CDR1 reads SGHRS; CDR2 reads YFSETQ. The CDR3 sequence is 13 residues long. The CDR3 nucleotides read TGCGCCAGCAGACAGTCTGGGGCCAACGTCCTGACTTTC. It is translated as CASRQSGANVLTF.

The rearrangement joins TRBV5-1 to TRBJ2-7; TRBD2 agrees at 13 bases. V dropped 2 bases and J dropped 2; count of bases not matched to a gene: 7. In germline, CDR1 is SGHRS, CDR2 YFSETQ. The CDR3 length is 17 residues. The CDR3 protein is CASSFGTSGIGTYEQYF. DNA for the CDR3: TGCGCCAGCAGCTTCGGGACTAGCGGGATAGGGACCTACGAGCAGTACTTC.

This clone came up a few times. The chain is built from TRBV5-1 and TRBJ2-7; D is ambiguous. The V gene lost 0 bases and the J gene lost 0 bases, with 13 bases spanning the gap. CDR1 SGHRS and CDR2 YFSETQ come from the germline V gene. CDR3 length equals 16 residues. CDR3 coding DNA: TGCGCCAGCAGCTTGGGAAGCTGGGTGAGCTCCTACGAGCAGTACTTC. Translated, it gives CASSLGSWVSSYEQYF.

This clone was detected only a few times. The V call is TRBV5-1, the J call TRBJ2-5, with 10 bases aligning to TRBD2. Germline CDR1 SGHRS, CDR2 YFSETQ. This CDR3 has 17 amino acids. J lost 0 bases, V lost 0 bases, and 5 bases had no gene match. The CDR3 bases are TGCGCCAGCAGCTTGGACTGGACTAGCGGATACCAAGAGACCCAGTACTTC. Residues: CASSLDWTSGYQETQYF.

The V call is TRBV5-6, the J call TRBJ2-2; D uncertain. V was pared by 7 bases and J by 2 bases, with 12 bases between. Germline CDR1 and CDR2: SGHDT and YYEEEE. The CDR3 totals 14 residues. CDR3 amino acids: CASYRLDNTGELFF. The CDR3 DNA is TGTGCCAGCTACCGACTCGACAACACCGGGGAGCTGTTTTTT. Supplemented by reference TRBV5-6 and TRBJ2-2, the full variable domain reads DAGVTQSPTHLIKTRGQQVTLRCSPKSGHDTVSWYQQALGQGPQFIFQYYEEEERQRGNFPDRFSGHQFPNYSSELNVNALLLGDSALYLCASYRLDNTGELFFGEGSRLTVL.

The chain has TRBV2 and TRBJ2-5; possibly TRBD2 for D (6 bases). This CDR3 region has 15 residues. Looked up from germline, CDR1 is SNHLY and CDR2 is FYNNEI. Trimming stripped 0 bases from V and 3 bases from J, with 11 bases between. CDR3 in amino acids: CASSEAMGLEETQYF. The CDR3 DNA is TGTGCCAGCAGTGAAGCGATGGGACTCGAAGAGACCCAGTACTTC.

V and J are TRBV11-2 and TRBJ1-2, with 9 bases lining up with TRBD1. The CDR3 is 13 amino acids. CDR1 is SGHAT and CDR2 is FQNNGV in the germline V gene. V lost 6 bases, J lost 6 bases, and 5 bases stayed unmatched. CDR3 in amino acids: CASRDRGSNGYTF. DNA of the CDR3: TGTGCCAGCAGAGACAGGGGGAGCAATGGCTACACCTTC.

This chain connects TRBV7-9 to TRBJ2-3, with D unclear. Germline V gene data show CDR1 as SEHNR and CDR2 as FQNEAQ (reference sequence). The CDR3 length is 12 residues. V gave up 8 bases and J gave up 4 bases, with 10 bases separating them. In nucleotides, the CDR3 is TGTGCCAGCCGACCTATTTCAGATACGCAGTATTTT. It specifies CASRPISDTQYF.

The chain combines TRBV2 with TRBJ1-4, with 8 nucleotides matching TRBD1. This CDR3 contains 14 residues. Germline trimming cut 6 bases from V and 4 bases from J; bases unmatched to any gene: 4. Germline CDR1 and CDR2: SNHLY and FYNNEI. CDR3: CASRPGQVNEKLFF. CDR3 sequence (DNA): TGTGCCAGCAGGCCGGGACAGGTTAATGAAAAACTGTTTTTT.

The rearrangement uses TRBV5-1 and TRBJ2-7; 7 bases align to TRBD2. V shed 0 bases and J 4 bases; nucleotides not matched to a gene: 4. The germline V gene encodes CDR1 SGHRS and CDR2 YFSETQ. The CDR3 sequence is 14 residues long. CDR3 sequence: CASSLEAGRYEQYF. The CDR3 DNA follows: TGCGCCAGCAGCTTGGAAGCGGGAAGGTACGAGCAGTACTTC.

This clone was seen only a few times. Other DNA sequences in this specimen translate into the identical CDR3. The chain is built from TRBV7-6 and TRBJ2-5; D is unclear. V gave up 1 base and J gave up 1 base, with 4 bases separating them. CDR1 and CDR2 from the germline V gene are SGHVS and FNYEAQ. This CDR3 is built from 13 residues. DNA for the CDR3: TGTGCCAGCAGCTTAGGCCCCCAAGAGACCCAGTACTTC. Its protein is CASSLGPQETQYF.

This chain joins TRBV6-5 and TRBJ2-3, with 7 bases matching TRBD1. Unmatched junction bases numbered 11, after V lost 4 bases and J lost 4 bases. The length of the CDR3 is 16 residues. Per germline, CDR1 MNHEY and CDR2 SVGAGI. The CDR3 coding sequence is TGTGCCAGCAGTTCTGGTGTCGGACAGGCGGCAGATACGCAGTATTTT. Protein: CASSSGVGQAADTQYF.

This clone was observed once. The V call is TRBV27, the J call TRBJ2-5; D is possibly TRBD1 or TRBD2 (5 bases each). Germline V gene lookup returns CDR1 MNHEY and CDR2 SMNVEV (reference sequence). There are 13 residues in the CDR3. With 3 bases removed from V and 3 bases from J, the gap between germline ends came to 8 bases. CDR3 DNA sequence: TGTGCCAGCAGTTTCCGGGGCGAAGAGACCCAGTACTTC. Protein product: CASSFRGEETQYF.

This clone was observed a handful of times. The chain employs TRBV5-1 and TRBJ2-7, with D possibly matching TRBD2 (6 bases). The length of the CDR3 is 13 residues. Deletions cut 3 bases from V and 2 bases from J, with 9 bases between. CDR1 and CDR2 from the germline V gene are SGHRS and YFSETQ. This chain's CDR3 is CASSSPGAYEQYF. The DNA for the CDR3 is TGCGCCAGCAGCTCCCCGGGGGCCTACGAGCAGTACTTC.

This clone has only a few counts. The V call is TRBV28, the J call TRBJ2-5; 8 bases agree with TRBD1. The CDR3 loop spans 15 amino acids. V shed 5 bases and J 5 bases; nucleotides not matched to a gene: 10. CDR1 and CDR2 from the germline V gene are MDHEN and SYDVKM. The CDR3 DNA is TGTGCCAGCAGTCCCGGACAGGGCCAGGAGGAGACCCAGTACTTC. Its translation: CASSPGQGQEETQYF.